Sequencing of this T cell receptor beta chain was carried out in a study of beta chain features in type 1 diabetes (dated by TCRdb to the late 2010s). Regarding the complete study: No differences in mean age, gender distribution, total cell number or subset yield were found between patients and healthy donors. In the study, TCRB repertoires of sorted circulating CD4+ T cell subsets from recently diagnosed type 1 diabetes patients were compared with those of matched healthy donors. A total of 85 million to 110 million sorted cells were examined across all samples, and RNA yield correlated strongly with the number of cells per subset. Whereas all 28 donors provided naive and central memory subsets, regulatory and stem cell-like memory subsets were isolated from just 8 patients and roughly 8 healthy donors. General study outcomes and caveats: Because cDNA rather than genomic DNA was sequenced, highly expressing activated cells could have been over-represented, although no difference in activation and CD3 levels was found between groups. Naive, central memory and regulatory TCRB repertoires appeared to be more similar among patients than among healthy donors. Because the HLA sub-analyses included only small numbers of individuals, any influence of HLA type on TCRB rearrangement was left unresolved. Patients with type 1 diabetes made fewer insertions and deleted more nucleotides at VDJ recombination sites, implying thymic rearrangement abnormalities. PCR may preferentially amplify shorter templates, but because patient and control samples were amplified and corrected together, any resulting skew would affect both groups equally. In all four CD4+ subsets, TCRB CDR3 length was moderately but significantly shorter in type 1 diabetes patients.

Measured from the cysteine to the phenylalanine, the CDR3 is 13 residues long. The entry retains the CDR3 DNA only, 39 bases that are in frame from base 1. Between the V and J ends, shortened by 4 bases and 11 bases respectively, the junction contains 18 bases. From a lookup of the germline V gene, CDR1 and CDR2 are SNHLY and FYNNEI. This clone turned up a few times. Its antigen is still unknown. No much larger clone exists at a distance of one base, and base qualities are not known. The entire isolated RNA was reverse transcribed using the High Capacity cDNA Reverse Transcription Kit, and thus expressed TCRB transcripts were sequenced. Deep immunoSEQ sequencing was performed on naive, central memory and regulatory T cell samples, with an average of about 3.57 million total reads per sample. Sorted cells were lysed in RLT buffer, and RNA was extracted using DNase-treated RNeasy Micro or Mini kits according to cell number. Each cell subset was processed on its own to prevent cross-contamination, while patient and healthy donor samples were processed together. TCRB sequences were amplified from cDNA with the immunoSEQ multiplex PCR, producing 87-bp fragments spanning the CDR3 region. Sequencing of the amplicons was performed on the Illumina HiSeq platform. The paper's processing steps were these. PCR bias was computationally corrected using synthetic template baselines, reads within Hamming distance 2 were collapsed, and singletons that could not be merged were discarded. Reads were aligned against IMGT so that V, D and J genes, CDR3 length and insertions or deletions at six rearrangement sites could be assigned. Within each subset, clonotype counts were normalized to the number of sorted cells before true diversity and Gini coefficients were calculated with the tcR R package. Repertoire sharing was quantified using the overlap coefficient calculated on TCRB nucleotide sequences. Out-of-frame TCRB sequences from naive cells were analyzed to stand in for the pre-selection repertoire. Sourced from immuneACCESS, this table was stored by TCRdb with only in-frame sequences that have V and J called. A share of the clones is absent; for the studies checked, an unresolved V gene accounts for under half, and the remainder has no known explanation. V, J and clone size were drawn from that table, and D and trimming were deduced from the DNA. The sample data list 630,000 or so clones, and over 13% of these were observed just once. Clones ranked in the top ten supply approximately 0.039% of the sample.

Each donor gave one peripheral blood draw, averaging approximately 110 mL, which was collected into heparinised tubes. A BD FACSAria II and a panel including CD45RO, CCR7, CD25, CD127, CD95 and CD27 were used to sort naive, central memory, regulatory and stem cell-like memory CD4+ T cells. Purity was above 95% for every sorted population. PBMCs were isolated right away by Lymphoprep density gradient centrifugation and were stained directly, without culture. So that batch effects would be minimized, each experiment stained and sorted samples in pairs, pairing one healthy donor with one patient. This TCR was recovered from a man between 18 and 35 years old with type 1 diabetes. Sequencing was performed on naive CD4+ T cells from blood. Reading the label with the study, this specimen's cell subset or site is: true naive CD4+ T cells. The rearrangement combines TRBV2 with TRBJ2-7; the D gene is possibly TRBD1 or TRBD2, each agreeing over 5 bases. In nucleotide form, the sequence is TGTGCCAGCAGTGTCAGAGGGGACGCCGTGGAGTACTTC. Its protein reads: CASSVRGDAVEYF.